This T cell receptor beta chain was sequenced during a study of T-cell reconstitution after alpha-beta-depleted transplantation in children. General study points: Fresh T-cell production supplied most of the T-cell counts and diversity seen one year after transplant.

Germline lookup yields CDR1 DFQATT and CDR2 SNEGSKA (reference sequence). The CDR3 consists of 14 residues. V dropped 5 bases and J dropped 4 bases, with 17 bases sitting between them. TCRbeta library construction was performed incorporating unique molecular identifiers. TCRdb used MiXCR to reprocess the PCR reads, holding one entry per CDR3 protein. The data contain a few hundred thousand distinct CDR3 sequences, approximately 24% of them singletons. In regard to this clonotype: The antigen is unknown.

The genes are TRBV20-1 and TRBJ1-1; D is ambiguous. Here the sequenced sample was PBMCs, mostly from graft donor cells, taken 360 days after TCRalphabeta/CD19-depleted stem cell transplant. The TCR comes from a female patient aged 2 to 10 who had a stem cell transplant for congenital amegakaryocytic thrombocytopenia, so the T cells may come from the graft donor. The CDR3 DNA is TGCAGTGCTCTGCGGTGGGGTGGTAGCACTGAAGCTTTCTTT. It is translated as CSALRWGGSTEAFF.